The source of this T cell receptor (beta chain) is a study of T cell changes during pregnancy in multiple sclerosis. TCRdb's copy holds only in-frame clones and misses some; the assay was immunoSEQ multiplex PCR. The sample carries approximately 45,000 clones, roughly 80% recorded once. CDR1 MGHRA and CDR2 YSYEKL come from the germline V gene. This CDR3 comprises 17 residues. V was pared by 4 bases and J by 5 bases, with 14 bases of the junction left unmatched. The source of this sequence is a female donor with multiple sclerosis, enrolled in a pregnancy study. The chain combines TRBV4-1 with TRBJ2-1, with TRBD2 matching 7 bases. Here the sequenced sample was CD4+ T cells from peripheral blood mononuclear cells, taken before pregnancy. The CDR3 DNA is TGCGCCAGCAGCCGAAGCGAGGTAAGCGGGGCCGACAATGAGCAGTTCTTC. Its protein is CASSRSEVSGADNEQFF.